These T cell receptor beta chains were read from a single sample in a study of T cells in localized non-small cell lung cancer. The assay was immunoSEQ multiplex PCR, and TCRdb's table has in-frame clones only and misses some. In the table there are about 5,600 clones, 25% to 30% of which are singletons. The source material was lung tumor tissue, sampled before any cancer treatment. All receptors derive from a female donor at least 60 years old with stage I lung adenocarcinoma. CDR3s include the opening cysteine and the closing phenylalanine or tryptophan. Fields, in order: D gene, V gene, clone size, J gene, CDR3 DNA, CDR3 protein. The D gene is left open where the match is weak. Only part of the rows carry a size: once, few, many, or a class if the clone is expanded.

TRBD2	TRBV10-3	NA	TRBJ2-1	TGTGCCAGCTCAAGGACTAGCACCTCGGCTGAGCAGTTCTTC	CASSRTSTSAEQFF
NA	TRBV16	few	TRBJ1-1	TGTGCCAGCAGCCTAATTGGGGCCGCGAACACTGAAGCTTTCTTT	CASSLIGAANTEAFF
TRBD1	TRBV6-8	NA	TRBJ2-7	TGTGCCAGCAGTTACGACAGGGGCCACGAGCAGTACTTC	CASSYDRGHEQYF
NA	TRBV11-3	NA	TRBJ1-3	TGTGCCAGCAGCTTAACAGGCAGTCCTGGCTCTGGAAACACCATATATTTT	CASSLTGSPGSGNTIYF
TRBD1	TRBV19	NA	TRBJ2-7	TGTGCCAGTAGTGAACAGGGGAGCTCCTACGAGCAGTACTTC	CASSEQGSSYEQYF
TRBD2	TRBV19	NA	TRBJ2-2	TGTGCCAGTAGTATTCGAAGCGGGGGGGCCACCGGGGAGCTGTTTTTT	CASSIRSGGATGELFF
TRBD2	TRBV6-8	few	TRBJ2-3	TGTGCCAGCAGTGAGACTAGCGGGGGGATGGATACGCAGTATTTT	CASSETSGGMDTQYF
NA	TRBV19	few	TRBJ2-5	TGTGCCAGTACCACCCGGGGCCTAGGGGAGACCCAGTACTTC	CASTTRGLGETQYF
TRBD1	TRBV11-3	few	TRBJ1-1	TGTGCCAGCAGCTACCGGACAGGCTGGAACACTGAAGCTTTCTTT	CASSYRTGWNTEAFF
NA	TRBV11-3	NA	TRBJ2-6	TGTGCCAGCAGCACCTATGGGGGATCTGGGGCCAACGTCCTGACTTTC	CASSTYGGSGANVLTF
NA	TRBV11-3	NA	TRBJ2-3	TGTGCCAGCAGCTTACAAACTAGCCCAGATACGCAGTATTTT	CASSLQTSPDTQYF
NA	TRBV6-8	few	TRBJ2-2	TGTGCCAGCAGTTTAATTGGGATTACTATGAACACCGGGGAGCTGTTTTTT	CASSLIGITMNTGELFF
TRBD2	TRBV9	few	TRBJ2-1	TGTGCCAGCAGTGAGGTTAGGCTAGCGGTTTACAATGAGCAGTTCTTC	CASSEVRLAVYNEQFF
NA	TRBV30	NA	TRBJ1-1	TGTGCCTGGAGTGTACGGGCCGAAACTGAAGCTTTCTTT	CAWSVRAETEAFF
NA	TRBV2	few	TRBJ2-5	TGTGCCAGCAGTGATATGCAGTTGGAGACCCAGTACTTC	CASSDMQLETQYF
TRBD1	TRBV19	NA	TRBJ2-2	TGTGCCAGTAGGACGACAGGGGGCCGGGGTGGCGGGGAGCTGTTTTTT	CASRTTGGRGGGELFF
NA	TRBV30	once	TRBJ1-3	TGTGCCTGGAGTGTAACCCAGAGGGGCTCTGGAAACACCATATATTTT	CAWSVTQRGSGNTIYF
NA	TRBV14	NA	TRBJ2-5	TGTGCCAGCAGCTCAAGGATTGGGCTGGGAGAGACCCAGTACTTC	CASSSRIGLGETQYF
TRBD1	TRBV28	once	TRBJ1-3	TGTGCCAGCAGTTCGGGGACAGGGTCTGGAAACACCATATATTTT	CASSSGTGSGNTIYF
TRBD1	TRBV29-1	few	TRBJ2-1	TGCAGCGTGAAACAGGGGGCGCAGGAGCAGTTCTTC	CSVKQGAQEQFF
TRBD1	TRBV5-1	NA	TRBJ1-6	TGCGCCAGCAGCTTGGGGGACAGGGAGCTTTCACCCCTCCACTTT	CASSLGDRELSPLHF
NA	TRBV9	medium-sized	TRBJ2-3	TGTGCCAGCAGCCGGTATGGGAGGGATACGCAGTATTTT	CASSRYGRDTQYF
NA	TRBV6-8	few	TRBJ2-6	TGTGCCAGCAGTTACACTGGGACTGGGGCCAACGTCCTGACTTTC	CASSYTGTGANVLTF
NA	TRBV6-8	medium-sized	TRBJ1-1	TGTGCCAGCAGTTACCCGTATGGAGTCACTGAAGCTTTCTTT	CASSYPYGVTEAFF
TRBD2	TRBV6-8	NA	TRBJ2-3	TGTGCCAGCAGCCACCATAGCGGGCCTCGGGATACGCAGTATTTT	CASSHHSGPRDTQYF
NA	TRBV6-8	medium-sized	TRBJ2-3	TGTGCCAGCAGCTCCCTTGGTGAGAGACGGTCAGATACGCAGTATTTT	CASSSLGERRSDTQYF
TRBD2	TRBV29-1	NA	TRBJ2-3	TGCAGCGTTGAAGCGACCGGACTAGCGGGAGTGATCACAGATACGCAGTATTTT	CSVEATGLAGVITDTQYF
NA	TRBV4-1	NA	TRBJ2-5	TGCGCCAGCAGCCAAGATTTCGAGACCCAGTACTTC	CASSQDFETQYF
TRBD1	TRBV6-8	NA	TRBJ2-1	TGTGCCAGCAGTGACCTACAGGGGGCCAGCTCCTACAATGAGCAGTTCTTC	CASSDLQGASSYNEQFF
NA	TRBV19	NA	TRBJ2-5	TGTGCCAGTAGTATGCGGGTCCAAGAGACCCAGTACTTC	CASSMRVQETQYF
TRBD2	TRBV18	few	TRBJ2-1	TGTGCCAGCTCTCCCACGACTAGCGGGAGTAATGAGCAGTTCTTC	CASSPTTSGSNEQFF
NA	TRBV11-3	NA	TRBJ1-3	TGTGCCAGCAGCCCAAGGACAGTAGAGGTGGGAAACACCATATATTTT	CASSPRTVEVGNTIYF
TRBD1	TRBV6-8	NA	TRBJ1-1	TGTGCCAGCACCCCACAGGGGGCGCGCACTGAAGCTTTCTTT	CASTPQGARTEAFF
NA	TRBV11-3	few	TRBJ1-2	TGTGCCAGCAGCTTGACCTATGACAGCTATGGCTACACCTTC	CASSLTYDSYGYTF
TRBD1	TRBV19	NA	TRBJ2-1	TGTGCCAGTAGTATTGGACAGGTTTTCATTGAGCAGTTCTTC	CASSIGQVFIEQFF
TRBD1	TRBV11-3	few	TRBJ2-7	TGTGCCAGCAGCTTAGAACTAGACAGGGACGAGCAGTACTTC	CASSLELDRDEQYF
TRBD1	TRBV11-3	few	TRBJ2-5	TGTGCCAGCAGCTCACGGACAGGGCTAGAGACCCAGTACTTC	CASSSRTGLETQYF
NA	TRBV6-8	NA	TRBJ2-7	TGTGCCAGCGTCGAGGGGGGGATCTACGAGCAGTACTTC	CASVEGGIYEQYF
TRBD2	TRBV7-7	NA	TRBJ2-1	TGTGCCAGCAGCTTAAGCGGGACGAGCTCCTACAATGAGCAGTTCTTC	CASSLSGTSSYNEQFF
NA	TRBV9	few	TRBJ1-1	TGTGCCAGCACTGCAGGGGAGGGGACTGAAGCTTTCTTT	CASTAGEGTEAFF
NA	TRBV4-1	NA	TRBJ2-6	TGCGCCAGCAGCTCCTACAGCTCTGGGGCCAACGTCCTGACTTTC	CASSSYSSGANVLTF
NA	TRBV18	NA	TRBJ1-6	TGTGCCAGCTCACAACGGGACACCAGTAATTCACCCCTCCACTTT	CASSQRDTSNSPLHF
TRBD1	TRBV11-3	NA	TRBJ2-7	TGTGCCAGCAGCTTGCAACAGGGGGCCTGGGAGCAGTACTTC	CASSLQQGAWEQYF